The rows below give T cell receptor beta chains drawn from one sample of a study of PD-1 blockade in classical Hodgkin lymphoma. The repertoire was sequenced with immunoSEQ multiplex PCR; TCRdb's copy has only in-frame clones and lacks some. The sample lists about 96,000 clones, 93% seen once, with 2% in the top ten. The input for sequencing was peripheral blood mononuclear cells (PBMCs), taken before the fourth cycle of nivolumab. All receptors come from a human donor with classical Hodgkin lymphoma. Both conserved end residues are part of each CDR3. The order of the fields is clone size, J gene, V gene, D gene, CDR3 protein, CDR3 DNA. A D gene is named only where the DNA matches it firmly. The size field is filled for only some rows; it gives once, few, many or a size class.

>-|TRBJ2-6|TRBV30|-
CAWSVSRGLFSFNVLTF
TGTGCCTGGAGTGTATCCCGGGGACTGTTCTCTTTCAACGTCCTGACTTTC
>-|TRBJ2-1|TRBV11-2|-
CASSPARGEQFF
TGTGCCAGCAGCCCGGCCCGGGGTGAGCAGTTCTTC
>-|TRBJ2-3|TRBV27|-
CASKLDALGPTDTQYF
TGTGCCAGCAAATTGGACGCCCTGGGGCCCACAGATACGCAGTATTTT
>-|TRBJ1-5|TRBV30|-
CAWTPGQHSNQPQHF
TGTGCCTGGACCCCAGGACAGCATAGCAATCAGCCCCAGCATTTT
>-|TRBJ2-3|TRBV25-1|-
CASNPTGNVDTQYF
TGTGCCAGCAATCCGACCGGGAACGTAGATACGCAGTATTTT
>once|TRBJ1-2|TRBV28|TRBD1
CASSSLGQGYGYTF
TGTGCCAGCAGTTCCTTGGGACAGGGGTATGGCTACACCTTC
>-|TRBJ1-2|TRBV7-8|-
CASSLSGVTIVRIDGGYTF
TGTGCCAGCAGCTTATCTGGGGTGACAATAGTCCGAATTGACGGTGGCTACACCTTC
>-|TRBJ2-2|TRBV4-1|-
CASSQTGELFF
TGCGCCAGCAGCCAAACCGGGGAGCTGTTTTTT
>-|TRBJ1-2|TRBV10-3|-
CAISELYRERNYGYTF
TGTGCCATCAGTGAGTTATACAGGGAGAGGAACTATGGCTACACCTTC
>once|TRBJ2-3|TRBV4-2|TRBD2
CASSPGTSGSSTDTQYF
TGTGCCAGCAGCCCCGGGACTAGCGGGTCTAGCACAGATACGCAGTATTTT
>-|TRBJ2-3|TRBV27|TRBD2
CASSLSRLAGTFADTQYF
TGTGCCAGCAGTTTATCGCGGCTAGCGGGAACTTTCGCAGATACGCAGTATTTT
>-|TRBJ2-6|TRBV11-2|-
CASSSPQGRGANVLTF
TGTGCCAGCAGCTCTCCCCAGGGCCGTGGGGCCAACGTCCTGACTTTC
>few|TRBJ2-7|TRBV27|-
CASSLFGSYEQYF
TGTGCCAGCAGTTTATTCGGCTCCTACGAGCAGTACTTC